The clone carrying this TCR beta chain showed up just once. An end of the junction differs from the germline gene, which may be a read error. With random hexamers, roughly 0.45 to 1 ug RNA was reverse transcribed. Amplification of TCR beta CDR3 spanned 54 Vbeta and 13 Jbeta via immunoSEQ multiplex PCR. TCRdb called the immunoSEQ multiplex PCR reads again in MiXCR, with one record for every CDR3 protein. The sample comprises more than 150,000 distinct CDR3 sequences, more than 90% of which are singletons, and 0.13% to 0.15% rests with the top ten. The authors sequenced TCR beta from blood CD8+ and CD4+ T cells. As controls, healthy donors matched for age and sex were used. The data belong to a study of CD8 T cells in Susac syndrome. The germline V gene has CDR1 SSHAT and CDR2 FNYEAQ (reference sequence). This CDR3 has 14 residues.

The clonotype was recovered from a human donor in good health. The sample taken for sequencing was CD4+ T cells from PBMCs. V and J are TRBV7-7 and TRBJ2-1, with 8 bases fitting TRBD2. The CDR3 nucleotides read TGTGCTAGCAGCTTAGACGGGGGGGTTGCTGAGCAGTTCTTC. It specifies CASSLDGGVAEQFF.